One and the same sample provided the 10 T cell receptor beta chains below, sequenced in a study of cytomegalovirus exposure and HLA in healthy donors. The PCR employed 60 Vbeta primers together with 13 Jbeta primers. Clones were sequenced by immunoSEQ multiplex PCR, and TCRdb holds only the in-frame ones, with some missing. Of 95,000 to 150,000 clones listed, 80% to 85% are singletons. The source material was PBMCs. The receptors were sampled from a woman in her 30s in good health and CMV-seronegative.

The gene calls are TRBV5-4 and TRBJ2-5, with 12 bases identical to TRBD2. The germline V gene encodes CDR1 SGHNT and CDR2 YYREEE (reference sequence). With V trimmed by 4 bases and J by 5 bases, 9 bases remained unmatched. The length of the CDR3 is 16 residues. The CDR3 protein is CASSRLLAGGGETQYF. CDR3 sequence (DNA): TGTGCCAGCAGCCGACTACTAGCGGGAGGTGGGGAGACCCAGTACTTC. Based on the CDR3 plus reference TRBV5-4 and TRBJ2-5, the full variable domain is ETGVTQSPTHLIKTRGQQVTLRCSSQSGHNTVSWYQQALGQGPQFIFQYYREEENGRGNFPPRFSGLQFPNYSSELNVNALELDDSALYLCASSRLLAGGGETQYFGPGTRLLVL.

The chain is built from TRBV5-1 and TRBJ2-1; TRBD1 matches 8 bases. V lost 4 bases to trimming and J lost 10 bases; unmatched junction nucleotides: 10. The CDR3 has 14 amino acids. Germline loops: CDR1 SGHRS, CDR2 YFSETQ. CDR3: CASSHARTGNEQFF. Here the CDR3 DNA reads TGCGCCAGCAGCCATGCCCGGACAGGGAACGAGCAGTTCTTC.

The chain uses TRBV5-1 and TRBJ1-2; D uncertain. V was pared by 0 bases and J by 1 base, with 7 bases between. From germline, CDR1 is SGHRS and CDR2 YFSETQ. This CDR3 is built from 14 residues. CDR3 sequence (DNA): TGCGCCAGCAGCTTGGATCAGTTTAACTATGGCTACACCTTC. Amino acids: CASSLDQFNYGYTF.

This clone appeared a single time. The CDR3 reads CASSYSRGSYEQYF. CDR3 sequence (DNA): TGTGCCAGCAGTTACTCCAGGGGGTCATACGAGCAGTACTTC. The gene calls are TRBV6-6 and TRBJ2-7; TRBD1 matches 7 bases. The CDR3 extends over 14 amino acids. Germline CDR1 MNHNY, CDR2 SVGAGI (reference sequence). V shed 0 bases, J shed 4 bases, and the junction held 3 bases outside the gene matches.

There are a few counts of this clone. The gene calls are TRBV5-4 and TRBJ2-1; 7 bases fit TRBD2. With V trimmed by 3 bases and J by 2 bases, 5 bases remained unmatched. Looked up from germline, CDR1 is SGHNT and CDR2 is YYREEE (reference sequence). The CDR3 spans 15 residues. CDR3 in amino acids: CASSSGTTPYNEQFF. DNA for the CDR3: TGTGCCAGCAGCTCCGGGACTACCCCCTACAATGAGCAGTTCTTC.

The chain recombines TRBV6-6 with TRBJ2-7; TRBD1 agrees at 11 bases. The junction had 3 bases not matched to a gene; V was cut back by 5 bases and J by 6 bases. The CDR3 spans 13 residues. The V gene's germline CDR1 is MNHNY and CDR2 SVGAGI (reference sequence). DNA of the CDR3: TGTGCCAGCAGTGGACAGGGGGCTGGCGAGCAGTACTTC. This translates into CASSGQGAGEQYF.

The J gene is TRBJ2-7, the V gene TRBV11-2; D perhaps matches TRBD2 (6 bases). V lost 3 bases and J 5 bases, leaving 20 bases between the germline ends. The CDR3 contains 16 residues. Germline V gives CDR1 SGHAT, CDR2 FQNNGV. The CDR3 sequence is CASSFRRDPATDEQYF. CDR3 nucleotides: TGTGCCAGCAGCTTTAGGCGGGACCCAGCGACGGACGAGCAGTACTTC.

The chain combines TRBV6-5 with TRBJ1-3, with 7 nucleotides matching TRBD1. CDR1 MNHEY and CDR2 SVGAGI come from the germline V gene. CDR3 length equals 14 residues. V gave up 2 bases and J gave up 4 bases; unmatched junction bases: 2. CDR3 protein: CASSYDRVGNTIYF. The DNA for the CDR3 is TGTGCCAGCAGTTACGACAGGGTCGGAAACACCATATATTTT.

This sequence joins TRBV2 and TRBJ2-2; 7 bases line up with TRBD2. J gave up 7 bases and V 0 bases, and 8 bases lay outside the gene matches. The CDR3 sequence is 16 residues long. Germline V CDR1 and CDR2: SNHLY, FYNNEI. The DNA of the CDR3 is TGTGCCAGCAGTGAAGCTAAAACTAGCGATGTCGGGGAGCTGTTTTTT. This gives the protein CASSEAKTSDVGELFF.

On this clone: Sequence at one end of the junction differs from germline and may be a read error. Within the sample, other DNA sequences also encode this same CDR3. The chain has TRBV5-1 and TRBJ1-1; a possible D gene is TRBD1 (6 bases). There are 14 residues in the CDR3. Germline CDR1 reads SGHRS; CDR2 reads YFSETQ. This chain's CDR3 is CASSLPQGNTEAFF. Written as DNA, the CDR3 is TGCGCCAGCAGCCTACCGCAGGGGAACACTGAAGCTTTCTTC.